The 31 T cell receptor beta chains below all came from one sample that was sequenced in a study of radiotherapy plus CTLA-4 blockade in lung cancer. Measured with immunoSEQ multiplex PCR; TCRdb has only the in-frame clones, and not every one. The sample yields tens of thousands of clones, 70% to 90% seen once. The sample here was peripheral blood, taken from a patient treated with radiotherapy plus ipilimumab. The receptors derive from a human donor with non-small cell lung cancer whose response to radiotherapy plus ipilimumab could not be evaluated.

This clone has only one observation. The J gene is TRBJ1-1, the V gene TRBV30, with D possibly TRBD1 on 5 matching bases. V was shortened by 0 bases and J by 0 bases, with 5 bases between the two germline ends. Germline V gene sequence: CDR1 GTSNPN, CDR2 SVGIG (reference sequence). The CDR3 contains 13 residues. CDR3: CAWSVGVNTEAFF. CDR3 in DNA: TGTGCCTGGAGTGTAGGGGTGAACACTGAAGCTTTCTTT.

The rearrangement links TRBV7-9 to TRBJ2-1; D not certain. V lost 6 bases to trimming and J lost 6 bases, with 9 bases between them. The length of the CDR3 is 12 residues. The germline V gene encodes CDR1 SEHNR and CDR2 FQNEAQ (reference sequence). The CDR3 is CASRLTSNEQFF. The CDR3 DNA sequence: TGTGCCAGCAGGCTCACAAGCAATGAGCAGTTCTTC.

This rearrangement joins TRBV7-9 to TRBJ1-1, with 12 bases matching TRBD1. J was trimmed by 8 bases and V by 4 bases; bases with no gene match: 8. This CDR3 is built from 15 residues. The germline V gene has CDR1 SEHNR and CDR2 FQNEAQ (reference sequence). The CDR3 region has the DNA TGTGCCAGCAGCTCAGGGACAGGGGGCAGTGGGGAAGCTTTCTTT. Translated: CASSSGTGGSGEAFF.

The rearrangement joins TRBV19 to TRBJ1-1; 7 bases are a match to TRBD1. The V gene end was trimmed by 0 bases and the J gene end by 1 base; junction bases not matched to a gene: 5. The CDR3 runs to 16 residues. Germline assignment: CDR1 LNHDA and CDR2 SQIVND (reference sequence). CDR3: CASSIDSHRGNTEAFF. CDR3 coding DNA: TGTGCCAGTAGTATAGATTCTCACAGGGGGAACACTGAAGCTTTCTTT.

The chain uses TRBV6-1 and TRBJ1-3, with a tentative D call TRBD1 (6 bases). V dropped 0 bases and J dropped 0 bases, with 6 bases sitting between them. Germline CDR1 reads MNHNS; CDR2 reads SASEGT. CDR3 length: 15 residues. The CDR3 is CASSEARGSGNTIYF. As DNA, the CDR3 is TGTGCCAGCAGTGAAGCCAGGGGCTCTGGAAACACCATATATTTT.

The sample holds a few counts of this clone. V is TRBV5-1 and J is TRBJ1-2; TRBD1 matches at 8 bases. The length of the CDR3 is 12 residues. Germline trimming cut 4 bases from V and 6 bases from J; bases unmatched to any gene: 2. The germline V gene encodes CDR1 SGHRS and CDR2 YFSETQ. The CDR3 DNA sequence: TGCGCCAGCAGCGAACAGGGGGATGGCTACACCTTC. It encodes CASSEQGDGYTF.

This clone was seen just once. This chain joins TRBV18 and TRBJ1-1, with 12 positions matching TRBD1. With V trimmed by 4 bases and J by 2 bases, 5 bases remained unmatched. This CDR3 region has 16 residues. CDR1 and CDR2 (germline): KGHSH, LQKENI. This CDR3 is CASSRGTGGINTEAFF. Here the CDR3 DNA reads TGTGCCAGCTCACGAGGGACAGGGGGCATCAACACTGAAGCTTTCTTT.

The V gene is TRBV5-1, the J gene TRBJ2-5; 9 bases line up with TRBD2. The V gene end was trimmed by 4 bases and the J gene end by 1 base; junction bases not matched to a gene: 5. The CDR3 has 15 residues. Germline CDR1 SGHRS, CDR2 YFSETQ. The CDR3 sequence is CASSPASGAQETQYF. The CDR3 nucleotides are TGCGCCAGCAGCCCGGCTAGCGGGGCCCAAGAGACCCAGTACTTC.

This chain uses TRBV18 with TRBJ1-3; D might be TRBD1 (6 bases). Between the trimmed V and J ends, which lost 3 bases and 8 bases, there was a span of 11 bases. CDR1 is KGHSH and CDR2 is LQKENI in the germline V gene. The CDR3 contains 13 residues. CDR3: CASSPGARDTIYF. The CDR3 bases are TGTGCCAGCTCACCGGGGGCCAGGGACACCATATATTTT.

The chain has TRBV6-1 and TRBJ1-5; possibly TRBD1 for D (5 bases). From germline, CDR1 is MNHNS and CDR2 SASEGT. The V end lost 1 base, the J end lost 6 bases, and 13 bases lay between the germline ends. CDR3 length: 15 residues. DNA for the CDR3: TGTGCCAGCAGTGAAGAGGGGCAGGGCGGTCAGCCCCAGCATTTT. Translating it yields CASSEEGQGGQPQHF.

This sequence joins TRBV19 and TRBJ1-1; D may be TRBD1 (5 bases). This CDR3 contains 13 residues. Per germline, CDR1 LNHDA and CDR2 SQIVND (reference sequence). Between the trimmed V and J ends, which lost 3 bases and 9 bases, there was a span of 14 bases. The CDR3 nucleotides are TGTGCCAGTAGTATTGAAGTAACGGACAAAGCTTTCTTT. Encoded protein: CASSIEVTDKAFF. Supplemented by reference TRBV19 and TRBJ1-1, the full variable domain reads DGGITQSPKYLFRKEGQNVTLSCEQNLNHDAMYWYRQDPGQGLRLIYYSQIVNDFQKGDIAEGYSVSREKKESFPLTVTSAQKNPTAFYLCASSIEVTDKAFFGQGTRLTVV.

This clone was seen once. The gene calls are TRBV10-3 and TRBJ2-1; 11 bases match TRBD2. The CDR3 contains 16 residues. J lost 5 bases, V lost 0 bases, and 3 bases had no gene match. In germline, CDR1 is ENHRY, CDR2 SYGVKD. The CDR3 nucleotides are TGTGCCATCAGTGAGTCGATGACTAGCGGGGACAATGAGCAGTTCTTC. Protein: CAISESMTSGDNEQFF.

This chain joins TRBV29-1 and TRBJ2-3, with TRBD2 matching 15 bases. CDR3 length: 15 residues. V was pared by 4 bases and J by 6 bases, with 5 bases of the junction left unmatched. Germline loops: CDR1 SQVTM, CDR2 ANQGSEA. The CDR3 sequence is CSVGTSGGAMDTQYF. CDR3 DNA: TGCAGCGTTGGGACTAGCGGGGGGGCCATGGATACGCAGTATTTT.

The V and J genes are TRBV7-9 and TRBJ2-1; tentatively, D is TRBD1 (6 bases). Germline V lookup: CDR1 SEHNR, CDR2 FQNEAQ (reference sequence). This CDR3 is built from 14 residues. The V gene lost 3 bases and the J gene lost 10 bases, with 16 bases spanning the gap. In DNA form, the CDR3 reads TGTGCCAGCAGCTTGGACACGTCAGGGGTAGAGCAGTTCTTC. This translates into CASSLDTSGVEQFF. Full variable domain (missing parts from reference TRBV7-9 and TRBJ2-1): DTGVSQNPRHKITKRGQNVTFRCDPISEHNRLYWYRQTLGQGPEFLTYFQNEAQLEKSRLLSDRFSAERPKGSFSTLEIQRTEQGDSAMYLCASSLDTSGVEQFFGPGTRLTVL.

The CDR3 reads CSSPRRAEAFF. The CDR3, as DNA: TGCAGTTCCCCCCGGAGGGCTGAAGCTTTCTTT. V is TRBV20-1 and J is TRBJ1-1; D unresolved. CDR3 length equals 11 residues. Trimming cost V 8 bases and J 6 bases, with 13 bases left between them. Germline V gene sequence: CDR1 DFQATT, CDR2 SNEGSKA (reference sequence).

The CDR3 DNA sequence: TGTGCCAGCAGTCCCCAGCGGGAGGGCCTTTACAATGAGCAGTTCTTC. It is translated as CASSPQREGLYNEQFF. This chain uses TRBV28 with TRBJ2-1, with 10 bases that match TRBD2. The V and J ends lost 5 bases and 4 bases, in that order; junction bases with no gene match: 8. Germline CDR1 and CDR2: MDHEN and SYDVKM. The CDR3 runs to 16 residues.

A note on this clone: A much larger clone sits a single nucleotide away, making a read error possible. The J gene is TRBJ1-1, the V gene TRBV7-2; TRBD1 agrees at 8 bases. This CDR3 is 15 amino acids long. J gave up 0 bases and V 3 bases, and 3 bases lay outside the gene matches. Germline V gives CDR1 SGHTA, CDR2 FQGNSA. CDR3 coding DNA: TGTGCCAGCAGCTTCGGGACAGGATTGAACACTGAAGCTTTCTTT. Protein sequence: CASSFGTGLNTEAFF.

Notes on this clone: One junction end disagrees with the germline gene, perhaps due to a read error. The CDR3 protein is CASSEAGASGSKGF. The CDR3 nucleotides read TGTGCCAGCAGTGAAGCGGGGGCTAGCGGGAGCAAGGGCTTC. The chain carries TRBV6-1 and TRBJ2-7; 10 bases agree with TRBD2. Germline CDR1 and CDR2: MNHNS and SASEGT. This CDR3 has 14 amino acids.

The rearrangement uses TRBV27 and TRBJ2-3; D remains unclear. The CDR3 length is 13 residues. V lost 4 bases to trimming and J lost 2 bases, with 7 bases between them. CDR1 and CDR2 (germline): MNHEY, SMNVEV (reference sequence). The chain's CDR3 is CASSYPDTDTQYF. The CDR3 DNA is TGTGCCAGCAGTTATCCAGACACAGATACGCAGTATTTT.

The chain recombines TRBV10-3 with TRBJ2-1; 8 bases fit TRBD2. The ends lost 4 bases at V and 1 base at J; junction bases unmatched: 6. This CDR3 has 16 amino acids. The germline V gene encodes CDR1 ENHRY and CDR2 SYGVKD. In DNA, the CDR3 is TGTGCCATCAGTGGGCGGCGGGGGGATTCCTACAATGAGCAGTTCTTC. It yields the protein CAISGRRGDSYNEQFF.

The chain couples TRBV25-1 to TRBJ1-1; 11 bases agree with TRBD1. Germline V gene data show CDR1 as MGHDK and CDR2 as SYGVNS. The length of the CDR3 is 15 residues. V dropped 1 base and J dropped 3; count of bases not matched to a gene: 1. The CDR3 DNA follows: TGTGCCAGCAGTGAATGGGACAGGGGGGACACTGAAGCTTTCTTT. This translates into CASSEWDRGDTEAFF.

The chain joins TRBV7-2 to TRBJ1-2; D unclear. The V and J ends lost 5 bases and 11 bases respectively, with 18 bases between them. The germline gives CDR1 SGHTA, CDR2 FQGNSA. The CDR3 has 13 amino acids. In nucleotides, the CDR3 is TGTGCCAGCAGCCCGAGCGCGGGGAACGGATACACCTTC. Translated: CASSPSAGNGYTF.

The V and J genes are TRBV7-2 and TRBJ2-7, with D perhaps matching TRBD2 (6 bases). CDR1 and CDR2 from the germline V gene are SGHTA and FQGNSA. CDR3 length: 14 residues. The ends were cut back, 1 base at V and 4 bases at J, with 11 bases in the middle. The CDR3 coding sequence is TGTGCCAGCAGCTTAGTAGGCGGGGCGTACGAGCAGTACTTC. Amino acids: CASSLVGGAYEQYF.

The chain has TRBV29-1 and TRBJ2-5; the D gene is possibly TRBD2 (7 bases). Trimming cost V 4 bases and J 5 bases, with 17 bases left between them. Germline values: CDR1 SQVTM, CDR2 ANQGSEA. The CDR3 has 14 amino acids. DNA of the CDR3: TGCAGCGTTGTATTGATGGGGGGGCAGGAGACCCAGTACTTC. As protein: CSVVLMGGQETQYF.

This chain links TRBV12-2 with TRBJ2-3; TRBD2 is taken as the D call from the table, unchecked against the DNA. TRBV12-2 is shown as a pseudogene. The CDR3 contains 18 residues. The CDR3 spells CASRTHLRLAGWGDTQYF. In DNA form, the CDR3 reads TGTGCAAGTCGCACCCACCTCAGATTAGCGGGGTGGGGGGATACGCAGTATTTT.

The chain links TRBV19 to TRBJ1-5; possibly TRBD1 for D (5 bases). The germline gives CDR1 LNHDA, CDR2 SQIVND (reference sequence). The CDR3 extends over 14 amino acids. V was pared by 8 bases and J by 0 bases, with 11 bases between. CDR3 sequence: CASRAGHSNQPQHF. The CDR3 nucleotides are TGTGCCAGTCGAGCAGGGCATAGCAATCAGCCCCAGCATTTT.

The rearrangement joins TRBV5-1 to TRBJ2-6; possible D gene TRBD1, 5 bases. The V gene lost 7 bases and the J gene lost 4 bases, with 21 bases spanning the gap. The CDR3 spans 17 residues. Per the germline V gene, CDR1 is SGHRS and CDR2 is YFSETQ. CDR3 loop: CASGIGVTSSGANVLTF. Here the CDR3 DNA reads TGCGCCAGCGGAATAGGGGTCACCTCGTCCGGGGCCAACGTCCTGACTTTC.

V gene TRBV28 combines with J gene TRBJ1-1, with a weak D call TRBD1 (6 bases). CDR3 length: 14 amino acids. Germline V CDR1 and CDR2: MDHEN, SYDVKM. Trimming cost V 7 bases and J 4 bases, with 16 bases left between them. Here the CDR3 reads CASTPGGPGTEAFF. In DNA, the CDR3 is TGTGCCAGCACCCCCGGGGGGCCCGGCACTGAAGCTTTCTTT.

The chain combines TRBV6-4 with TRBJ2-2; TRBD1 matches 8 bases. Germline V CDR1 and CDR2: MRHNA, SNTAGT. This CDR3 region has 16 residues. The V gene end was trimmed by 0 bases and the J gene end by 5 bases; junction bases not matched to a gene: 5. The CDR3 region is CASSDSQGAGTGELFF. Here the CDR3 DNA reads TGTGCCAGCAGTGACTCGCAGGGGGCTGGAACCGGGGAGCTGTTTTTT.

This chain uses TRBV7-2 with TRBJ1-5; 7 positions match TRBD1. V shed 5 bases, J shed 3 bases, and the junction held 10 bases outside the gene matches. There are 16 residues in the CDR3. CDR1 SGHTA and CDR2 FQGNSA come from the germline V gene. CDR3 sequence (DNA): TGTGCCAGCAGCCCGTACGGACAGGCGTTCAATCAGCCCCAGCATTTT. Protein sequence: CASSPYGQAFNQPQHF.

The chain is built from TRBV7-2 and TRBJ1-3; maybe TRBD1 (6 bases). Germline loops: CDR1 SGHTA, CDR2 FQGNSA. V was shortened by 2 bases and J by 7 bases, with 12 bases between the two germline ends. The CDR3 runs 14 residues. The DNA for the CDR3 is TGTGCCAGCAGCTTACCAGGGGATAGCAACACCATATATTTT. Translating gives CASSLPGDSNTIYF.